This paragraph covers one T cell receptor (beta chain) sequence. Its antigen is unknown. The data originate from a study of siplizumab effects on memory and regulatory T cells. The study, taken as a whole, reports: Alloreactive sequences traceable to unstimulated CD4+ memory cells declined significantly under siplizumab. Of the proliferating CD4+ or CD8+ clones, roughly 75-96% lacked a naive or memory phenotype that could be assigned. Proliferating siplizumab-culture Treg suppressive function went unconfirmed.

This CDR3 is built from 15 residues. The germline V gene has CDR1 WNHNN and CDR2 SYGVQD (reference sequence). V lost 3 bases, J lost 8 bases, and 17 bases lay in between. Using immunoSEQ multiplex PCR, the repertoire was profiled, and TCRdb retains in-frame clones only, with some absent. This table has around 94,000 clones, more than 85% appearing once. The TCR was taken from a human donor in good health. The rearrangement links TRBV10-1 to TRBJ2-1; D not resolved. Sequencing used CD4+ T cells sorted from blood. CDR3 DNA sequence: TGCGCCAGCAGTGATGCCCTAGGGATAATCGATGAGCAGTTCTTC. This sequence encodes CASSDALGIIDEQFF.